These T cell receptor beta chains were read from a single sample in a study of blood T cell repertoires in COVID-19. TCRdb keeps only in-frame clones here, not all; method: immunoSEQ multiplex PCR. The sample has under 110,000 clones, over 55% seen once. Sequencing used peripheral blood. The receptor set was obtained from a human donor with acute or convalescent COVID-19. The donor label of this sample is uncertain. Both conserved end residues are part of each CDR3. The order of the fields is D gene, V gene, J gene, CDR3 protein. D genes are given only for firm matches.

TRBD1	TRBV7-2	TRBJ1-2	CASSPTGYDGYTF
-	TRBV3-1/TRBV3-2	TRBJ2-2	CASSLNTGELFF
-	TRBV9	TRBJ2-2	CASSVREGANTGELFF
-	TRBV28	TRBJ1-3	CASGFPLLKLTSGNTIYF
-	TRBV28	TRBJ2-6	CASFTGAGANVLTF
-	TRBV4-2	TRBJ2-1	CASSHSTGGQFF
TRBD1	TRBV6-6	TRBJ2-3	CASTVQGVDTQYF
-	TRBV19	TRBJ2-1	CASSTRGSDYNEQFF
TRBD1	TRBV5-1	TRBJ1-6	CASSLVYRGYNSPLHF
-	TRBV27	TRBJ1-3	CASSPLNPPARIGNTIYF
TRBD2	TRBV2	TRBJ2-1	CASNSGEAYNEQFF
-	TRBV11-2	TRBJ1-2	CASSQGRANYGYTF
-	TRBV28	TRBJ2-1	CASSPPIRHNPYNEQFF
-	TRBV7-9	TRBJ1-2	CASSLAGAYGYTF
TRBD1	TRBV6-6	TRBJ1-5	CASSAGTGLNQPQHF
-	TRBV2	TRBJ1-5	CASSERRLNQPQHF
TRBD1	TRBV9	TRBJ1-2	CASSAATPGTGGSYGYTF
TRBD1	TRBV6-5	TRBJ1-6	CASSYEGTGGSPLHF
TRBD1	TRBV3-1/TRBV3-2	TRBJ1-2	CASSIGQGSGYTF
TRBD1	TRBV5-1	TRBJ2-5	CASSGRTGYQETQYF
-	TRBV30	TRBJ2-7	CAWSPGLGAEQYF
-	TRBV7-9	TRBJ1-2	CASSQGPGGWGYTF
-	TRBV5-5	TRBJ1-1	CASSLSIGVMGTEAFF
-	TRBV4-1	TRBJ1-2	CASSQEWEANYGYTF
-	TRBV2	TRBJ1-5	CASSDTAGSLGQPQHF
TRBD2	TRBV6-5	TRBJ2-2	CASSFSSGGRTGELFF
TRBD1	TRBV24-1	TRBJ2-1	CATSALTGTGKGGEQFF
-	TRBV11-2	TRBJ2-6	CASSFYSGANVLTF
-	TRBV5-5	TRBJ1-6	CASSLGQYSSNSPLHF
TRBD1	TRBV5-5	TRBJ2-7	CASSLTGGEQYF
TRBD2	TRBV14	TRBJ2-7	CASSPHPGLARHLSSYEQYF
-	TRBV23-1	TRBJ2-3	CASSPSTDTQYF
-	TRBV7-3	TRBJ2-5	CASSLLFRGGETQYF
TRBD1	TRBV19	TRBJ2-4	CASSRGDRGKNIQYF
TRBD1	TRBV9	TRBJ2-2	CASSGGQGPNTGELFF
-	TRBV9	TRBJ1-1	CASSVQNTEAFF
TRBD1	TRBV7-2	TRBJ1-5	CASSLQKGANQPQHF
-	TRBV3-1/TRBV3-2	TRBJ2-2	CASSQGPGTGELFF
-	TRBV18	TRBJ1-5	CASSQQDRNQPQHF
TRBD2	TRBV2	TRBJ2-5	CASSEARLAGARETQYF
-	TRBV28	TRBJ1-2	CASSLYGGRGYTF
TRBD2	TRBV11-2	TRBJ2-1	CASRSRLAGGEQFF
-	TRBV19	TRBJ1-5	CASVRRGANQPQHF
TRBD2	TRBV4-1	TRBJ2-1	CASSPREVAGVGEQFF
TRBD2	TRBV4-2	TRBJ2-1	CASSQEGLLAGEQFF
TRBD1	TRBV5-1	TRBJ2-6	CASSRQGAQAGANVLTF
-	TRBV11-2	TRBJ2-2	CASSFMNTGELFF
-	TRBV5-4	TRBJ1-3	CASSFGTLGNTIYF
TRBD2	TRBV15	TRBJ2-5	CATSRSGGARTQYF
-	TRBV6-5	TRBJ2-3	CASSSGVDTQYF
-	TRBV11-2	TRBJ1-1	CASSYRPNTEAFF
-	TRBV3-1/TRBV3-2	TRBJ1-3	CASSPRVSSGNTIYF
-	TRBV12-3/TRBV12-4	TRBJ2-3	CASSSREDTQYF
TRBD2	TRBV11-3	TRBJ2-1	CASSGLAGGEQFF
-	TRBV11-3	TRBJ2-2	CASSLAAGGTGELFF
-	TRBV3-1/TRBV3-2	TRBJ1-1	CASSQEGGRGTEAFF
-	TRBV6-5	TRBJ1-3	CASSSEGSGNTIYF